What follows are 30 T cell receptor beta chains derived from one specimen sequenced in a study of T cells expressing NK-cell markers. From its re-call of the 5' RACE reads, TCRdb lists each CDR3 protein once, without DNA. Recorded for this sample: fewer than 400,000 distinct CDR3 sequences. The sequenced sample was blood T cells: a sorted CD56 or NKG2C T cell subset, CD4+ or CD8+ T cells, or bulk PBMC T cells (not recorded which). Receptors were obtained from a man aged 18-75 years in good health.

This sequence joins TRBV20-1 and TRBJ2-3. CDR3 size: 13 residues. Germline CDR1 reads DFQATT; CDR2 reads SNEGSKA (reference sequence). CDR3 region: CSARDPSGVAQYF.

The J gene is TRBJ1-1, the V gene TRBV6-5. This CDR3 has 13 residues. From germline, CDR1 is MNHEY and CDR2 SVGAGI. This chain's CDR3 is CASSYGDIREAFF.

The chain employs TRBV5-8 and TRBJ1-2; TCRdb calls TRBD1, which cannot be checked without DNA. This CDR3 is 13 amino acids long. CDR1 is SGHTS, CDR2 YDEGEE, per germline. This CDR3 reads CASSKQQGYGYTF.

The chain links TRBV5-4 to TRBJ2-1; TCRdb's assignment of TRBD1 cannot be checked, as there is no DNA. Per the germline V gene, CDR1 is SGHNT and CDR2 is YYREEE (reference sequence). The CDR3 covers 16 residues. This CDR3 reads CASSGGQPSSYNEQFF.

The rearrangement joins TRBV5-1 to TRBJ1-5. The CDR3 is made up of 14 amino acids. Germline V gene lookup returns CDR1 SGHRS and CDR2 YFSETQ. The CDR3 is CASSPVGAGQPQHF. Drawing the rest from reference TRBV5-1 and TRBJ1-5, the complete variable domain is KAGVTQTPRYLIKTRGQQVTLSCSPISGHRSVSWYQQTPGQGLQFLFEYFSETQRNKGNFPGRFSGRQFSNSRSEMNVSTLELGDSALYLCASSPVGAGQPQHFGDGTRLSIL.

The chain has TRBV5-1 and TRBJ2-2; the TRBD1 assignment by TCRdb is unverifiable without DNA. Germline-derived CDR1 and CDR2 are SGHRS and YFSETQ. The CDR3 runs to 13 residues. The CDR3 protein is CASGRQNTGELFF.

This chain uses TRBV15 with TRBJ2-1. Per the germline V gene, CDR1 is LNHNV and CDR2 is YYDKDF (reference sequence). The CDR3 length is 14 residues. Here the CDR3 reads CATSRDRSPSEQFF.

The chain carries TRBV7-2 and TRBJ2-3; the D call of TRBD1 rests on TCRdb alone, since no DNA is present to check it. CDR3 length: 15 residues. CDR1 and CDR2 from the germline V gene are SGHTA and FQGNSA. CDR3 loop: CASSLPTRGADTQYF.

The chain combines TRBV6-5 with TRBJ2-5; TCRdb selects TRBD1, and the lack of DNA leaves this call unchecked. The germline V gene encodes CDR1 MNHEY and CDR2 SVGAGI. This CDR3 has 16 residues. The CDR3 loop reads CASSYSRGGFQETQYF.

This chain connects TRBV7-2 to TRBJ2-3; TCRdb designates TRBD1, a call that cannot be tested without DNA. The CDR3 has 14 residues. The germline V gene has CDR1 SGHTA and CDR2 FQGNSA. The CDR3 sequence is CASSFRQGTNTQYF.

This chain connects TRBV7-8 to TRBJ1-1. This CDR3 is 16 amino acids long. Germline CDR1 SGHVS, CDR2 FQNEAQ. CDR3 residues: CASSLAGLGKNTEAFF. Variable domain in full (rest from reference TRBV7-8 and TRBJ1-1): GAGVSQSPRYKVAKRGQDVALRCDPISGHVSLFWYQQALGQGPEFLTYFQNEAQLDKSGLPSDRFFAERPEGSVSTLKIQRTQQEDSAVYLCASSLAGLGKNTEAFFGQGTRLTVV.

The chain has TRBV29-1 and TRBJ1-5; absent DNA, TCRdb's TRBD1 call cannot be checked. The CDR3 is 13 residues long. Per germline, CDR1 SQVTM and CDR2 ANQGSEA. This CDR3 reads CSVLLDRVGPQHF. Full variable domain (remainder filled in from reference TRBV29-1 and TRBJ1-5): SAVISQKPSRDICQRGTSLTIQCQVDSQVTMMFWYRQQPGQSLTLIATANQGSEATYESGFVIDKFPISRPNLTFSTLTVSNMSPEDSSIYLCSVLLDRVGPQHFGDGTRLSIL.

The chain uses TRBV7-2 and TRBJ2-7; TCRdb lists TRBD1, though no DNA is available to test this call. CDR3 length: 14 residues. Germline-derived CDR1 and CDR2 are SGHTA and FQGNSA. CDR3 residues: CASSWDRGLYEQYF.

The CDR3 sequence is CASSSRDSGGKTQYF. The genes are TRBV5-8 and TRBJ2-5; TCRdb indicates TRBD2, and absent DNA this call remains unverified. The CDR3 loop spans 15 amino acids. Per the germline V gene, CDR1 is SGHTS and CDR2 is YDEGEE.

The V gene is TRBV20-1, the J gene TRBJ1-5; the TCRdb D gene call, TRBD1, has no DNA to confirm it. This CDR3 contains 19 residues. Germline-derived CDR1 and CDR2 are DFQATT and SNEGSKA (reference sequence). The CDR3 is CSARALGGTGIMGNQPQHF.

The chain couples TRBV29-1 to TRBJ2-7; TCRdb's D gene call, TRBD1, goes unchecked for lack of DNA. Germline assignment: CDR1 SQVTM and CDR2 ANQGSEA. The length of the CDR3 is 14 residues. CDR3 loop: CSVEGRWGGYEQYF.

The chain carries TRBV24-1 and TRBJ2-1. Per germline, CDR1 KGHDR and CDR2 SFDVKD. This CDR3 spans 16 amino acids. The CDR3 region is CATSDTGSSTYNEQFF.

This sequence joins TRBV28 and TRBJ2-7; the D call of TRBD2 rests on TCRdb alone, since no DNA is present to check it. CDR3 size: 15 residues. CDR1 is MDHEN, CDR2 SYDVKM, per germline. The CDR3 spells CASSSVSGGAYEQYF.

V is TRBV2 and J is TRBJ2-1; TCRdb calls TRBD2, which cannot be checked without DNA. There are 15 residues in the CDR3. CDR1 and CDR2 (germline): SNHLY, FYNNEI. Here the CDR3 reads CASSVGLGRSDEQFF.

The J gene is TRBJ1-5, the V gene TRBV5-1; the D call of TRBD1 rests on TCRdb alone, since no DNA is present to check it. The CDR3 is made up of 14 amino acids. Germline V gene lookup returns CDR1 SGHRS and CDR2 YFSETQ. The CDR3 reads CASSYTGGDQPQHF.

This rearrangement joins TRBV7-9 to TRBJ2-4. Germline CDR1 reads SEHNR; CDR2 reads FQNEAQ (reference sequence). CDR3 length equals 16 residues. This CDR3 is CASSPKVRVAKNIQYF. The whole variable domain, remainder taken from reference TRBV7-9 and TRBJ2-4, is DTGVSQNPRHKITKRGQNVTFRCDPISEHNRLYWYRQTLGQGPEFLTYFQNEAQLEKSRLLSDRFSAERPKGSFSTLEIQRTEQGDSAMYLCASSPKVRVAKNIQYFGAGTRLSVL.

The J gene is TRBJ2-3, the V gene TRBV7-8; there is no DNA to check the TCRdb D call of TRBD2. The germline gives CDR1 SGHVS, CDR2 FQNEAQ. This CDR3 has 18 amino acids. The CDR3 is CASSLKVALYFRTDTQYF.

This rearrangement joins TRBV12-3 or TRBV12-4 to TRBJ1-5; there is no DNA to check the TCRdb D call of TRBD1. There are 17 residues in the CDR3. CDR3 protein: CASSNRPGQEDNQPQHF.

This chain uses TRBV20-1 with TRBJ2-3; TCRdb outputs TRBD2, but without DNA this stays unchecked. This CDR3 spans 14 amino acids. Per germline, CDR1 DFQATT and CDR2 SNEGSKA (reference sequence). CDR3 region: CSARRGGPTDTQYF.

The chain combines TRBV30 with TRBJ2-1; TCRdb gives TRBD2 as the D gene, but with no DNA this cannot be confirmed. Germline CDR1 GTSNPN, CDR2 SVGIG (reference sequence). The CDR3 runs to 17 residues. The CDR3 protein is CAWSSLGSGPGYNEQFF.

The V call is TRBV20-1, the J call TRBJ2-7; without DNA, the TCRdb call of TRBD1 cannot be checked. There are 15 residues in the CDR3. Germline values: CDR1 DFQATT, CDR2 SNEGSKA (reference sequence). CDR3 amino acids: CSAARGGHHSYEQYF.

The V call is TRBV25-1, the J call TRBJ2-1. This CDR3 spans 14 amino acids. Germline-derived CDR1 and CDR2 are MGHDK and SYGVNS. CDR3 amino acids: CASSRGGGGNEQFF. Complete variable domain (other parts from reference TRBV25-1 and TRBJ2-1): EADIYQTPRYLVIGTGKKITLECSQTMGHDKMYWYQQDPGMELHLIHYSYGVNSTEKGDLSSESTVSRIRTEHFPLTLESARPSHTSQYLCASSRGGGGNEQFFGPGTRLTVL.

The chain combines TRBV29-1 with TRBJ2-1; the TCRdb D gene call, TRBD1, has no DNA to confirm it. The CDR3 contains 17 residues. Germline CDR1 is SQVTM and CDR2 is ANQGSEA. CDR3 residues: CSWGSRTGTGTYNEQFF.

The chain uses TRBV20-1 and TRBJ1-1; absent DNA, TCRdb's TRBD1 call cannot be checked. The CDR3 spans 15 residues. Per germline, CDR1 DFQATT and CDR2 SNEGSKA (reference sequence). The CDR3: CSARDLGRRGPEAFF.

The V and J genes are TRBV15 and TRBJ2-3; the TRBD2 assignment by TCRdb is unverifiable without DNA. The V gene's germline CDR1 is LNHNV and CDR2 YYDKDF (reference sequence). The CDR3 contains 15 residues. CDR3 sequence: CATSRETSGEDTQYF.